Listed below are T cell receptor beta chains from one sample, sequenced in a study of T cell changes during pregnancy in multiple sclerosis. Profiling relied on immunoSEQ multiplex PCR, and the TCRdb table lists in-frame clones only, not all of them. This sample has about 130,000 clones, with around 95% found just once. This specimen was peripheral blood, taken after pregnancy. Receptor source: a female donor with multiple sclerosis, enrolled in a pregnancy study. Each CDR3 is given with its conserved first and last residue. A D gene is named only where the DNA matches it firmly. The size of a clone is reported for some rows only, either as once, few or many, or as a class for expanded clones.

j_call	v_call	clone_size	d_call	cdr3_aa	cdr3_nt
TRBJ2-4	TRBV27	once	.	CASSAWMGGIYIQYF	TGTGCCAGCTCCGCCTGGATGGGCGGGATATACATTCAGTACTTC
TRBJ2-3	TRBV6-1	.	TRBD2	CASRPTSGSSLTQYF	TGTGCCAGCAGACCAACTAGCGGGAGCTCCCTTACGCAGTATTTT
TRBJ2-2	TRBV5-8	once	.	CASSLTRNTGELFF	TGTGCCAGCAGCTTGACCAGAAACACCGGGGAGCTGTTTTTT
TRBJ2-1	TRBV10-1	.	TRBD2	CASSALELAGSTSYNEQFF	TGCGCCAGCAGCGCTCTTGAACTAGCGGGCTCAACGTCCTACAATGAGCAGTTCTTC
TRBJ2-7	TRBV11-3	.	TRBD2	CASSLDPREGRNSYEQYF	TGTGCCAGCAGCTTAGATCCCCGGGAGGGCCGAAACTCCTACGAGCAGTACTTC
TRBJ2-5	TRBV7-9	.	TRBD1	CASSLVGQGGGETQYF	TGTGCCAGCAGCTTAGTCGGACAGGGAGGAGGTGAGACCCAGTACTTC
TRBJ2-1	TRBV5-1	.	TRBD2	CASIRNLGLADESSYNEQFF	TGCGCCAGCATCCGAAATCTGGGACTAGCGGACGAAAGCTCCTACAATGAGCAGTTCTTC
TRBJ1-2	TRBV2	.	.	CASRPEVGLGYTF	TGTGCCAGCAGGCCCGAGGTGGGGCTTGGCTACACCTTC
TRBJ1-5	TRBV28	.	TRBD1	CASTLRDSYQPQHF	TGTGCCAGCACCCTCCGGGACAGCTATCAGCCCCAGCATTTT
TRBJ1-2	TRBV27	.	.	CASSFLTGDMGNYTF	TGTGCCAGCAGTTTTTTAACCGGGGATATGGGTAACTACACCTTC
TRBJ1-4	TRBV9	.	TRBD1	CASSVRDRNEKLFF	TGTGCCAGCAGCGTCCGGGACAGAAATGAAAAACTGTTTTTT
TRBJ1-1	TRBV18	.	TRBD1	CASSPPGTGGLNTEAFF	TGTGCCAGCTCACCACCTGGGACAGGGGGCCTGAACACTGAAGCTTTCTTT
TRBJ1-2	TRBV6-5	.	.	CASSPGPRGGYTF	TGTGCCAGCAGCCCGGGGCCCCGGGGGGGCTACACCTTC
TRBJ2-7	TRBV7-9	.	TRBD2	CASSPSGTPYEQYF	TGTGCCAGCAGCCCTAGCGGGACCCCGTACGAGCAGTACTTC
TRBJ2-7	TRBV6-6	.	.	CASSSYEGVDAYEQYF	TGTGCCAGCAGTTCCTATGAGGGGGTAGATGCCTACGAGCAGTACTTC
TRBJ2-5	TRBV11-2	.	TRBD2	CASSQGTGRRETQYF	TGTGCCAGCAGCCAAGGGACCGGGAGGCGAGAGACCCAGTACTTC
TRBJ2-3	TRBV27	.	.	CASSFGLSSDTQYF	TGTGCCAGCAGTTTCGGACTGTCCTCAGATACGCAGTATTTT
TRBJ1-4	TRBV6-1	.	TRBD1	CASSEFRGLGEKLFF	TGTGCCAGCAGTGAATTCAGGGGGCTTGGGGAAAAACTGTTTTTT
TRBJ1-1	TRBV18	.	.	CASSEQRGQNTEAFF	TGTGCCAGCTCAGAACAGCGGGGCCAAAACACTGAAGCTTTCTTT
TRBJ2-2	TRBV19	.	TRBD1	CASSSTGYTGELFF	TGTGCCAGTAGTTCGACAGGGTACACCGGGGAGCTGTTTTTT
TRBJ1-2	TRBV7-2	once	.	CASSLGVGGRGYTF	TGTGCCAGCAGCTTAGGGGTGGGGGGGCGAGGCTACACCTTC
TRBJ2-1	TRBV6-5	.	.	CASSYSPGPFRDEQFF	TGTGCCAGCAGTTACTCCCCAGGGCCTTTTAGAGATGAGCAGTTCTTC
TRBJ1-1	TRBV14	.	.	CASSQARQLMNTEAFF	TGTGCCAGCAGCCAAGCGAGACAGTTAATGAACACTGAAGCTTTCTTT
TRBJ1-2	TRBV27	.	.	CASSFLPPNYGYTF	TGTGCCAGCAGTTTTCTACCCCCTAACTATGGCTACACCTTC
TRBJ2-3	TRBV10-1	.	TRBD2	CASSEEESGRENTQYF	TGCGCCAGCAGTGAAGAGGAAAGCGGGAGAGAGAATACGCAGTATTTT
TRBJ2-1	TRBV4-2	.	TRBD2	CASSQVLATEQFF	TGTGCCAGCAGCCAAGTACTAGCGACTGAGCAGTTCTTC
TRBJ2-1	TRBV27	once	.	CASSLRWEDHNEQFF	TGTGCCAGCAGTTTACGATGGGAGGATCACAATGAGCAGTTCTTC
TRBJ2-4	TRBV5-1	.	TRBD1	CASSLTGADKNIQYF	TGCGCCAGCAGCTTGACAGGGGCGGACAAAAACATTCAGTACTTC
TRBJ1-2	TRBV7-2	few	.	CASSTSPGWDYGYTF	TGTGCCAGCAGCACCTCTCCGGGGTGGGACTATGGCTACACCTTC
TRBJ1-4	TRBV4-2	.	TRBD1	CASSQGQGAEKLFF	TGTGCCAGCAGCCAAGGACAGGGGGCTGAAAAACTGTTTTTT
TRBJ2-3	TRBV28	.	.	CASSPWVGSKADTQYF	TGTGCCAGCAGTCCCTGGGTTGGGAGTAAGGCAGATACGCAGTATTTT
TRBJ2-3	TRBV7-8	.	.	CASSLKEGASSTDTQYF	TGTGCCAGCAGCTTAAAGGAGGGGGCCAGCTCCACAGATACGCAGTATTTT
TRBJ2-1	TRBV7-9	.	.	CASSLLVASYNEQFF	TGTGCCAGCAGCTTATTGGTAGCCTCCTACAATGAGCAGTTCTTC
TRBJ1-4	TRBV5-1	.	.	CASSPTPGHRFDEKLFF	TGCGCCAGCAGCCCGACACCGGGACATAGGTTTGATGAAAAACTGTTTTTT
TRBJ2-3	TRBV18	.	TRBD2	CASSPPSGGLTDTQYF	TGTGCCAGCTCACCACCTAGCGGGGGCCTCACAGATACGCAGTATTTT
TRBJ2-3	TRBV5-1	.	.	CASKNLDTQYF	TGCGCCAGCAAAAACTTAGATACGCAGTATTTT
TRBJ2-3	TRBV5-1	.	TRBD1	CASSPDRMFADTQYF	TGCGCCAGCAGCCCGGACAGGATGTTCGCAGATACGCAGTATTTT
TRBJ1-5	TRBV2	.	.	CASSGEVGQPQHF	TGTGCCAGCAGTGGTGAGGTTGGACAGCCCCAGCATTTT
TRBJ2-7	TRBV28	.	TRBD2	CASSNRGTSATYEQYF	TGTGCCAGCAGTAACCGAGGGACTAGCGCGACCTACGAGCAGTACTTC
TRBJ1-1	TRBV28	.	TRBD1	CASSFGTGGGFEAFF	TGTGCCAGCAGTTTTGGGACAGGGGGCGGATTTGAAGCTTTCTTT
TRBJ2-3	TRBV5-4	.	.	CASSSTGTQYF	TGTGCCAGCAGCTCTACAGGTACGCAGTATTTT
TRBJ2-1	TRBV19	.	.	CASSPLGSSYNEQFF	TGTGCCAGTAGTCCTTTGGGGAGCTCCTACAATGAGCAGTTCTTC
TRBJ2-7	TRBV6-6	.	TRBD1	CASSSPGQKPSYEQYF	TGTGCCAGCAGTTCACCGGGACAGAAGCCCTCCTACGAGCAGTACTTC
TRBJ2-7	TRBV4-3	.	TRBD2	CASSQGGGGLAAYEQYF	TGCGCCAGCAGCCAAGGTGGAGGGGGACTAGCGGCCTACGAGCAGTACTTC
TRBJ1-1	TRBV18	.	.	CASSPTREDTEAFF	TGTGCCAGCTCACCCACAAGGGAGGACACTGAAGCTTTCTTT
TRBJ1-2	TRBV2	once	.	CASSDPGVPGYTF	TGTGCCAGCAGTGATCCAGGGGTTCCTGGCTACACCTTC
TRBJ2-7	TRBV25-1	once	.	CASSDLERTYEQYF	TGTGCCAGCAGTGATCTAGAGCGTACCTACGAGCAGTACTTC
TRBJ1-2	TRBV15	.	TRBD1	CATSTRDPGTGHGYTF	TGTGCCACCAGCACTAGGGACCCGGGGACAGGGCATGGCTACACCTTC
TRBJ2-3	TRBV15	.	TRBD2	CATGTFATSGRPDTQYF	TGTGCCACGGGAACCTTTGCAACTAGCGGGAGGCCAGATACGCAGTATTTT